The clone carrying this TCR beta chain was seen many times. Its antigen is still unknown. The data belong to a study of early T cells in non-severe SARS-CoV-2 infection. Study-level information: Sequencing of bulk RNA from unsorted whole blood was done, without chain pairing. Findings and limits, study-wide: Clonotype matching in VDJdb favored anti-spike CD8 responses and did not capture private and CD4 specificities.

Unique molecular identifiers were added to individual cDNA molecules. TCRdb redid the calling of the 5' RACE reads with MiXCR, one entry per CDR3 protein. Of around 94,000 distinct CDR3 sequences in the sample, approximately 14% were seen once. The CDR3 loop spans 15 amino acids. Trimming removed 1 base at V and 3 bases at J, with 10 bases between. Germline assignment: CDR1 SGHVS and CDR2 FQNEAQ. The J gene is TRBJ1-5, the V gene TRBV7-8; D is ambiguous. Specimen: whole blood. This TCR came from an adult who was a healthcare worker with PCR-confirmed SARS-CoV-2 infection or an uninfected control (not recorded which). This CDR3 reads CASSLGTDYNQPQHF. The CDR3 DNA is TGTGCCAGCAGCTTAGGCACGGACTACAATCAGCCCCAGCATTTT.